The rows below give T cell receptor beta chains drawn from one sample of a study of T cells after posttransplantation cyclophosphamide. The method was immunoSEQ multiplex PCR; TCRdb's version includes in-frame clones alone and lacks a portion of them. The repertoire holds 15,000 to 20,000 clones, with about nine tenths as singletons. The sample here was PBMCs, taken after allogeneic stem cell transplant with posttransplant cyclophosphamide. The receptor source for this set is a female patient in her 40s who received an allogeneic stem cell transplant from a related donor, was CMV-positive, and had no GVHD. Some T cells may be transferred from the graft donor. Each CDR3 is given with its conserved first and last residue. A D gene is named only where the DNA matches it firmly. Expanded clones are given a class, and other clones once, few, many or no size at all.

J gene: TRBJ2-6; D gene: NA; CDR3 length: 18; V gene: TRBV18; clone size: once; CDR3 protein: CASSRTRVVRAGANVLTF; CDR3 DNA: TGTGCCAGCTCACGGACTCGCGTGGTTCGAGCCGGGGCCAACGTCCTGACTTTC
J gene: TRBJ2-7; D gene: TRBD2; CDR3 length: 16; V gene: TRBV10-1; clone size: NA; CDR3 protein: CASSPLTSGRAYEQYF; CDR3 DNA: TGCGCCAGCAGCCCCCTTACTAGCGGGAGGGCCTACGAGCAGTACTTC
J gene: TRBJ2-3; D gene: NA; CDR3 length: 17; V gene: TRBV2; clone size: NA; CDR3 protein: CASKGVASFGSTDTQYF; CDR3 DNA: TGTGCCAGTAAAGGGGTGGCCTCTTTCGGGAGCACAGATACGCAGTATTTT
J gene: TRBJ1-2; D gene: TRBD1; CDR3 length: 15; V gene: TRBV5-6; clone size: NA; CDR3 protein: CASSLGGQGGYGYTF; CDR3 DNA: TGTGCCAGCAGCTTGGGTGGACAGGGTGGCTATGGCTACACCTTC
J gene: TRBJ1-1; D gene: NA; CDR3 length: 14; V gene: TRBV30; clone size: few; CDR3 protein: CAWRVRAGGTEAFF; CDR3 DNA: TGTGCCTGGAGGGTAAGAGCGGGCGGCACTGAAGCTTTCTTT
J gene: TRBJ2-7; D gene: TRBD2; CDR3 length: 16; V gene: TRBV29-1; clone size: NA; CDR3 protein: CSVEGSGRVGSYEQYF; CDR3 DNA: TGCAGCGTTGAAGGGAGTGGGAGGGTCGGCTCCTACGAGCAGTACTTC
J gene: TRBJ2-3; D gene: NA; CDR3 length: 15; V gene: TRBV5-1; clone size: NA; CDR3 protein: CASSLAPGFTDTQYF; CDR3 DNA: TGCGCCAGCAGCTTGGCCCCAGGGTTCACAGATACGCAGTATTTT
J gene: TRBJ2-7; D gene: TRBD1; CDR3 length: 15; V gene: TRBV19; clone size: NA; CDR3 protein: CATRRPGQGAYEQYF; CDR3 DNA: TGTGCCACCCGTCGACCGGGACAGGGTGCCTACGAGCAGTACTTC
J gene: TRBJ2-1; D gene: NA; CDR3 length: 15; V gene: TRBV19; clone size: NA; CDR3 protein: CASSIQRGSYNEQFF; CDR3 DNA: TGTGCCAGTAGTATCCAGCGCGGCTCCTACAATGAGCAGTTCTTC
J gene: TRBJ2-1; D gene: TRBD1; CDR3 length: 17; V gene: TRBV6-1; clone size: NA; CDR3 protein: CASSVYAGTGVYNEQFF; CDR3 DNA: TGTGCCAGCAGTGTATATGCCGGGACAGGGGTTTACAATGAGCAGTTCTTC
J gene: TRBJ2-1; D gene: TRBD2; CDR3 length: 16; V gene: TRBV5-1; clone size: NA; CDR3 protein: CASTPGGVSSYNEQFF; CDR3 DNA: TGCGCCAGCACCCCCGGGGGGGTGAGCTCCTACAATGAGCAGTTCTTC
J gene: TRBJ1-1; D gene: TRBD1; CDR3 length: 14; V gene: TRBV28; clone size: NA; CDR3 protein: CASSRDRGYTEAFF; CDR3 DNA: TGTGCCAGCAGCCGGGACAGGGGGTACACTGAAGCTTTCTTT
J gene: TRBJ1-5; D gene: TRBD1; CDR3 length: 15; V gene: TRBV30; clone size: NA; CDR3 protein: CAWSALTGWDQPQHF; CDR3 DNA: TGTGCCTGGAGTGCCTTGACAGGGTGGGATCAGCCCCAGCATTTT
J gene: TRBJ2-5; D gene: TRBD1; CDR3 length: 12; V gene: TRBV30; clone size: NA; CDR3 protein: CARSTGLATQYF; CDR3 DNA: TGTGCCCGATCGACAGGGCTGGCGACCCAGTACTTC
J gene: TRBJ2-2; D gene: TRBD1; CDR3 length: 15; V gene: TRBV7-4; clone size: few; CDR3 protein: CASSPWTGNTGELFF; CDR3 DNA: TGTGCCAGCAGCCCATGGACAGGGAACACCGGGGAGCTGTTTTTT
J gene: TRBJ2-1; D gene: NA; CDR3 length: 18; V gene: TRBV9; clone size: once; CDR3 protein: CASSVVGTSGNFGNEQFF; CDR3 DNA: NA
J gene: TRBJ2-5; D gene: NA; CDR3 length: 16; V gene: TRBV27; clone size: NA; CDR3 protein: CASSLSPVAPEETQYF; CDR3 DNA: TGTGCCAGCAGTTTATCTCCCGTGGCTCCCGAAGAGACCCAGTACTTC
J gene: TRBJ2-7; D gene: TRBD2; CDR3 length: 15; V gene: TRBV4-1; clone size: NA; CDR3 protein: CASSQLTSAYYEQYF; CDR3 DNA: TGCGCCAGCAGCCAACTGACTAGCGCCTACTACGAGCAGTACTTC
J gene: TRBJ2-2; D gene: NA; CDR3 length: 16; V gene: TRBV19; clone size: NA; CDR3 protein: CASSILGVRNTGELFF; CDR3 DNA: TGTGCCAGTAGTATCTTAGGGGTCAGGAACACCGGGGAGCTGTTTTTT
J gene: TRBJ2-7; D gene: TRBD1; CDR3 length: 12; V gene: TRBV29-1; clone size: NA; CDR3 protein: CSVTGQTYEQYF; CDR3 DNA: TGCAGCGTCACGGGACAGACGTACGAGCAGTACTTC
J gene: TRBJ1-3; D gene: NA; CDR3 length: 15; V gene: TRBV28; clone size: NA; CDR3 protein: CATRLLRRSGNTIYF; CDR3 DNA: TGTGCCACCCGACTCTTGCGCCGCTCTGGAAACACCATATATTTT
J gene: TRBJ2-3; D gene: NA; CDR3 length: 14; V gene: TRBV6-4; clone size: NA; CDR3 protein: CASSELQNTDTQYF; CDR3 DNA: TGTGCCAGCAGTGAGCTTCAGAACACAGATACGCAGTATTTT
J gene: TRBJ1-5; D gene: NA; CDR3 length: 13; V gene: TRBV2; clone size: NA; CDR3 protein: CASASGSNQPQHF; CDR3 DNA: TGTGCCAGCGCTTCGGGGAGCAATCAGCCCCAGCATTTT
J gene: TRBJ1-3; D gene: TRBD1; CDR3 length: 14; V gene: TRBV28; clone size: NA; CDR3 protein: CASRDQGGGNTIYF; CDR3 DNA: TGTGCCAGCAGGGACCAGGGGGGAGGAAACACCATATATTTT
J gene: TRBJ2-1; D gene: TRBD2; CDR3 length: 16; V gene: TRBV28; clone size: NA; CDR3 protein: CASTPFGREYNNEQFF; CDR3 DNA: TGTGCCAGCACCCCCTTTGGGCGGGAGTATAACAATGAGCAGTTCTTC
J gene: TRBJ2-7; D gene: TRBD2; CDR3 length: 14; V gene: TRBV9; clone size: NA; CDR3 protein: CASSVRDYHYEQYF; CDR3 DNA: TGTGCCAGCAGCGTAAGGGACTATCACTACGAGCAGTACTTC
J gene: TRBJ2-1; D gene: TRBD2; CDR3 length: 13; V gene: TRBV6-6; clone size: few; CDR3 protein: CASRLADYNEQFF; CDR3 DNA: TGTGCCAGCAGGCTAGCGGACTACAATGAGCAGTTCTTC
J gene: TRBJ2-2; D gene: NA; CDR3 length: 15; V gene: TRBV28; clone size: NA; CDR3 protein: CASSFPTGRTGELFF; CDR3 DNA: TGTGCCAGCAGTTTCCCGACAGGGAGGACCGGGGAGCTGTTTTTT
J gene: TRBJ2-3; D gene: TRBD2; CDR3 length: 16; V gene: TRBV18; clone size: NA; CDR3 protein: CASSPPSGGLTDTQYF; CDR3 DNA: TGTGCCAGCTCACCACCCTCCGGGGGACTAACAGATACGCAGTATTTT
J gene: TRBJ1-2; D gene: TRBD1; CDR3 length: 14; V gene: TRBV27; clone size: few; CDR3 protein: CASSSGGPNYGYTF; CDR3 DNA: TGTGCCAGCAGTTCAGGGGGCCCCAACTATGGCTACACCTTC
J gene: TRBJ2-3; D gene: NA; CDR3 length: 13; V gene: TRBV13; clone size: NA; CDR3 protein: CASSFRNTDTQYF; CDR3 DNA: TGTGCCAGCAGCTTCAGGAACACAGATACGCAGTATTTT
J gene: TRBJ1-6; D gene: NA; CDR3 length: 15; V gene: TRBV27; clone size: NA; CDR3 protein: CASSLSVRSWSPLHF; CDR3 DNA: TGTGCCAGCAGTTTATCAGTGAGGTCGTGGTCACCCCTCCACTTT
J gene: TRBJ1-5; D gene: TRBD1; CDR3 length: 12; V gene: TRBV5-6; clone size: few; CDR3 protein: CASSLGTAAQHF; CDR3 DNA: TGTGCCAGCAGCCTCGGGACAGCGGCTCAGCATTTT
J gene: TRBJ2-4; D gene: NA; CDR3 length: 15; V gene: TRBV4-3; clone size: NA; CDR3 protein: CASSQEKAPGNIQYF; CDR3 DNA: TGCGCCAGCAGCCAAGAGAAGGCGCCGGGAAACATTCAGTACTTC
J gene: TRBJ2-7; D gene: TRBD1; CDR3 length: 13; V gene: TRBV5-1; clone size: NA; CDR3 protein: CASRPGQAYEQYF; CDR3 DNA: TGCGCCAGCAGGCCGGGACAGGCCTACGAGCAGTACTTC
J gene: TRBJ1-4; D gene: NA; CDR3 length: 14; V gene: TRBV13; clone size: few; CDR3 protein: CASKRRGSDEKLFF; CDR3 DNA: TGTGCCAGCAAACGTCGGGGAAGCGATGAAAAACTGTTTTTT
J gene: TRBJ1-1; D gene: NA; CDR3 length: 12; V gene: TRBV7-9; clone size: NA; CDR3 protein: CATLSDLTEAFF; CDR3 DNA: TGTGCCACCCTATCCGATCTGACTGAAGCTTTCTTT
J gene: TRBJ1-1; D gene: NA; CDR3 length: 16; V gene: TRBV7-2; clone size: once; CDR3 protein: CASSAGQILMNTEAFF; CDR3 DNA: TGTGCCAGCAGCGCTGGACAAATACTCATGAACACTGAAGCTTTCTTT
J gene: TRBJ2-3; D gene: NA; CDR3 length: 16; V gene: TRBV7-6; clone size: NA; CDR3 protein: CASSLAWQGLGDTQYF; CDR3 DNA: TGTGCCAGCAGCTTAGCATGGCAGGGGCTGGGAGATACGCAGTATTTT
J gene: TRBJ2-7; D gene: TRBD1; CDR3 length: 15; V gene: TRBV7-8; clone size: NA; CDR3 protein: CASSLASQGAGEQYF; CDR3 DNA: TGTGCCAGCAGCTTAGCTAGCCAGGGGGCTGGCGAGCAGTACTTC
J gene: TRBJ2-7; D gene: NA; CDR3 length: 11; V gene: TRBV20-1; clone size: NA; CDR3 protein: CCTGDSYEQYF; CDR3 DNA: TGTTGCACAGGTGACTCCTACGAGCAGTACTTC
J gene: TRBJ2-7; D gene: TRBD1; CDR3 length: 14; V gene: TRBV13; clone size: NA; CDR3 protein: CASSLEGQPYEQYF; CDR3 DNA: TGTGCCAGCAGCTTAGAGGGACAGCCGTACGAGCAGTACTTC
J gene: TRBJ1-4; D gene: NA; CDR3 length: 12; V gene: TRBV19; clone size: NA; CDR3 protein: CASRGIEEKLFF; CDR3 DNA: TGTGCCAGTAGGGGCATTGAGGAAAAACTGTTTTTT
J gene: TRBJ2-7; D gene: TRBD2; CDR3 length: 14; V gene: TRBV4-2; clone size: NA; CDR3 protein: CASSQVGLAGEQYF; CDR3 DNA: TGTGCCAGCAGCCAAGTAGGGCTAGCGGGAGAGCAGTACTTC
J gene: TRBJ2-7; D gene: TRBD2; CDR3 length: 14; V gene: TRBV9; clone size: NA; CDR3 protein: CASSVASGGYEQYF; CDR3 DNA: TGTGCCAGCAGCGTAGCCTCGGGAGGGTACGAGCAGTACTTC
J gene: TRBJ2-2; D gene: TRBD2; CDR3 length: 16; V gene: TRBV29-1; clone size: once; CDR3 protein: CSVAPKLAGGRGELFF; CDR3 DNA: TGCAGCGTTGCCCCAAAGCTAGCGGGAGGTCGCGGGGAGCTGTTTTTT
J gene: TRBJ2-1; D gene: TRBD1; CDR3 length: 19; V gene: TRBV28; clone size: NA; CDR3 protein: CASRSWTGGVSSSYNEQFF; CDR3 DNA: TGTGCCAGCAGGTCCTGGACAGGGGGCGTTTCGAGCTCCTACAATGAGCAGTTCTTC
J gene: TRBJ2-7; D gene: NA; CDR3 length: 13; V gene: TRBV28; clone size: NA; CDR3 protein: CASEAGSNYEQYF; CDR3 DNA: TGTGCCAGTGAGGCAGGGTCGAACTACGAGCAGTACTTC
J gene: TRBJ2-7; D gene: NA; CDR3 length: 14; V gene: TRBV6-1; clone size: few; CDR3 protein: CASRRDFFSYEQYF; CDR3 DNA: TGTGCCAGCAGACGGGACTTTTTCTCCTACGAGCAGTACTTC